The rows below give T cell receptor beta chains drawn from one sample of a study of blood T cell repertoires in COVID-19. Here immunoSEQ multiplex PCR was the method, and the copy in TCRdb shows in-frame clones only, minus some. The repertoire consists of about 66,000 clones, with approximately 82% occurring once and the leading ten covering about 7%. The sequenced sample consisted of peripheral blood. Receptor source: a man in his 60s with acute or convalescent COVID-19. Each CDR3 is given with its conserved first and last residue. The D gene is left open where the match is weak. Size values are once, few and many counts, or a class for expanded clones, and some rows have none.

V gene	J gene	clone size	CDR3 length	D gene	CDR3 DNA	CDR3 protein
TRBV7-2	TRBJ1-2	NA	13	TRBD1	TGTGCCAGCAGCCCGGGACAGGGTGGTGGCTACACCTTC	CASSPGQGGGYTF
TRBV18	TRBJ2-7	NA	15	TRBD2	TGTGCCAGCTCACCATCGACTAGCGGGAGTTACGAGCAGTACTTC	CASSPSTSGSYEQYF
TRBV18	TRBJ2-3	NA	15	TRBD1	TGTGCCAGCTCACCACAGGGACAGGGCACATATACGCAGTATTTT	CASSPQGQGTYTQYF
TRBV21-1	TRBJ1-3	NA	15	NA	TGTGCCAGCAGCAATCGGCGGATCTCTGGAAACACCATATATTTT	CASSNRRISGNTIYF
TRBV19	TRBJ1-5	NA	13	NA	TGTGCCAGTAGTAAAGACAGGAATCAGCCCCAGCATTTT	CASSKDRNQPQHF
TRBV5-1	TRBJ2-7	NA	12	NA	TGCGCCAGCAGCTGGGGCCGGTACGAGCAGTACTTC	CASSWGRYEQYF
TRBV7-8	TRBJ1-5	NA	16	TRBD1	TGTGCCAGCAGCTCGTCAAGCGGGGACAGGGCCCAGCCCCAGCATTTT	CASSSSSGDRAQPQHF
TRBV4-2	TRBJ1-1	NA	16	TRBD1	TGTGCCAGCAGCCAGGGGGCGGGACAGAAGAACACTGAAGCTTTCTTT	CASSQGAGQKNTEAFF
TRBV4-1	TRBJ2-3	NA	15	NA	TGCGCCAACTACTGGGACTCGCGTAGCACAGATACGCAGTATTTT	CANYWDSRSTDTQYF
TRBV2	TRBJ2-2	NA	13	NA	TGTGCCAGCAGTGCGGGACAATCCGGGGAGCTGTTTTTT	CASSAGQSGELFF
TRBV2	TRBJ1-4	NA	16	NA	TGTGCCAGCAGTGGGCTGGGGCCGCGCCTAAATGAAAAACTGTTTTTT	CASSGLGPRLNEKLFF
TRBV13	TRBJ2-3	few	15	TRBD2	TGTGCCAGCAGCCAAAGTTCGGGGGGTACAGATACGCAGTATTTT	CASSQSSGGTDTQYF
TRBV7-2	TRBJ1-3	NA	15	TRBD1	TGTGCCAGCAGCTTAGCGGGACAGTATGGAAACACCATATATTTT	CASSLAGQYGNTIYF
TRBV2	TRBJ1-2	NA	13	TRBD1	TGTGCCAGTCAAATCAGGGGGCGCGGAGGCTACACCTTC	CASQIRGRGGYTF
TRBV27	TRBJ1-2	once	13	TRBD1	TGTGCCAGCAGTTTTACAGGGGGCTATGGCTACACCTTC	CASSFTGGYGYTF
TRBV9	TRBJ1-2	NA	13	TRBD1	TGTGCCAGCAGCGCGGACAGGAACTATGGCTACACCTTC	CASSADRNYGYTF
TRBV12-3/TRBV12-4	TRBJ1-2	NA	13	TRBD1	TGTGCCAGCAGTTCGAGACAGGGTGGCGGCTACACCTTC	CASSSRQGGGYTF
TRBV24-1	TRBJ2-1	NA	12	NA	TGTGCCACCAGTGATTTCTCCGGGGAGCAGTTCTTC	CATSDFSGEQFF
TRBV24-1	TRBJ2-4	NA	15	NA	TGTGCCACCAGTGATTCTAGCCTAGCCAAAAACATTCAGTACTTC	CATSDSSLAKNIQYF
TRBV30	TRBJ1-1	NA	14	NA	TGTGCCTGGATTTGGTCCAGTTTGAACACTGAAGCTTTCTTT	CAWIWSSLNTEAFF
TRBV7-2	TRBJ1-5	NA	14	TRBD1	TGTGCCAGCAGCAGGGACAGGGGCAATCAGCCCCAGCATTTT	CASSRDRGNQPQHF
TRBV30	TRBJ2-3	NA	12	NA	TGTGCCTGGATGCCAGCAGGAGGTACGCAGTATTTT	CAWMPAGGTQYF
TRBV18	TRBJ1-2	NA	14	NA	TGTGCCAGCTCACCAACAGATTCAAACTATGGCTACACCTTC	CASSPTDSNYGYTF
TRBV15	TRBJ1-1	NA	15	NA	TGTGCCACCAGCGCTCGGACAGAGGGATGGACTGAAGCTTTCTTT	CATSARTEGWTEAFF
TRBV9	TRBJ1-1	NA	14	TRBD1	TGTGCCAGCAGCGTGACAGGGCTGAACACTGAAGCTTTCTTT	CASSVTGLNTEAFF
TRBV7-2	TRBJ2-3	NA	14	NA	TGTGCCAGCAGCTTAGCCGGGGGAGTGGATACGCAGTATTTT	CASSLAGGVDTQYF
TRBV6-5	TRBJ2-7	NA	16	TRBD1	TGTGCCAGCAGTTATCTTCCGACAGGGGGCATTAGCGAGCAGTACTTC	CASSYLPTGGISEQYF
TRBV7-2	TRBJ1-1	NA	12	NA	TGTGCCAGCAGCTTAGGTGAGGGAATAGCTTTCTTT	CASSLGEGIAFF
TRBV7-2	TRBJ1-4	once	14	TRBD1	TGTGCCAGCAGCCTGACAGGGCTGGGAGAAAAACTGTTTTTT	CASSLTGLGEKLFF
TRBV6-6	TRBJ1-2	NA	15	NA	TGTGCCAGCAGCCGAACAGGTGGAGAGGTGGGTGGCTACACCTTC	CASSRTGGEVGGYTF
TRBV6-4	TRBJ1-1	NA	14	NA	TGTGCCAGCAGTTCGACAGGTAGAGGCACTGAAGCTTTCTTT	CASSSTGRGTEAFF
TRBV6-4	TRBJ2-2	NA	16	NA	TGTGCCAGCAGTGACCGTCCAGGGGAAAACACCGGGGAGCTGTTTTTT	CASSDRPGENTGELFF
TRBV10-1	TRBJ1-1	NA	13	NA	TGCGCCAGCAGTGATACGGTTCAAGCTGAAGCTTTCTTT	CASSDTVQAEAFF
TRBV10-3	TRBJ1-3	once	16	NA	TGTGCCATCAGTGAGATCCCCGACAGGTCTGGAAACACCATATATTTT	CAISEIPDRSGNTIYF
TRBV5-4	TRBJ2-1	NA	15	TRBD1	TGTGCCAGCAGCCGGGACAGGCTTTCCTACAATGAGCAGTTCTTC	CASSRDRLSYNEQFF
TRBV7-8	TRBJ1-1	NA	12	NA	TGTGCCAGCAGCCGGGAGGGAGCCAGTCCTCTATTT	CASSREGASPLF
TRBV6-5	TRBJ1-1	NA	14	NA	TGTGCCAGCAGCCCCGCTCGGTCGAGCACTGAAGCTTTCTTT	CASSPARSSTEAFF
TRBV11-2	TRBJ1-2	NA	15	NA	TGTGCCAGCAGCCCACTCTCGGACAGCCGGCATGGCTACACCTTC	CASSPLSDSRHGYTF
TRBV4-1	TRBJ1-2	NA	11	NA	TGCGCCAGCAGCCAAGTCGGACATCCGATCTTC	CASSQVGHPIF
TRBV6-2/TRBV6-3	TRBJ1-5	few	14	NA	TGTGCCAGCAGTTTTCAGGGAAGGGAACAGCCCCAGCATTTT	CASSFQGREQPQHF
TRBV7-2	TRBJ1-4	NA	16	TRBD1	TGTGCCAGCAGCTCACGAGGGACAGGGTCTAATGAAAAACTGTTTTTT	CASSSRGTGSNEKLFF
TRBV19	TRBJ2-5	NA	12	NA	TGTGCCAGTGGATGGACTCAAGAGACCCAGTACTTC	CASGWTQETQYF
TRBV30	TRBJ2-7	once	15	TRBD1	TGTGCCTGGAGTACAGGGGGCGCAGGGAGCTACGAGCAGTACTTC	CAWSTGGAGSYEQYF
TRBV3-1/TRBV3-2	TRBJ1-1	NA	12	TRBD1	TGTGCCAGCAGACCTGGACAGGGGCAAGCTTTCTTT	CASRPGQGQAFF
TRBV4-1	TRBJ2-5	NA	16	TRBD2	TGCGCCAGCAGCCCCCGGACTAGCGGGGCTTGGGAGACCCAGTACTTC	CASSPRTSGAWETQYF
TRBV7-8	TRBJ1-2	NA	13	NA	TGTGCCAGCAGCTTCCCCGGTAACTATGGCTACACCTTC	CASSFPGNYGYTF
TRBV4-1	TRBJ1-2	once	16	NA	TGCGCCAGCAGCCAAGATCCCGGCCAGCGCAACTATGGCTACACCTTC	CASSQDPGQRNYGYTF
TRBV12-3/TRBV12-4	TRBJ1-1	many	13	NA	TGTGCCAGCAGGGACAATTGGAACACTGAAGCTTTCTTT	CASRDNWNTEAFF
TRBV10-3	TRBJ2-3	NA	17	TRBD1	TGTGCCATCAGTGAGTCTACTGGGACAGGGAGCACAGATACGCAGTATTTT	CAISESTGTGSTDTQYF
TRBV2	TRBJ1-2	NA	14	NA	TGTGCCAGCAGTGAAGACCTAGGAAACTATGGCTACACCTTC	CASSEDLGNYGYTF
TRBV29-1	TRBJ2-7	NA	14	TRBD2	TGCAGCGTTGAAGATAGCGGGGGGGCCGCCGAGCAGTACTTC	CSVEDSGGAAEQYF
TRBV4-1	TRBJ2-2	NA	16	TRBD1	TGCGCCAGCAGCCAAGAAAGGGACAGGGCTACCGGGGAGCTGTTTTTT	CASSQERDRATGELFF
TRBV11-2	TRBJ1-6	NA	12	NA	TGTGCCAGCAGCTTGGGGGGTTCACCCCTCCACTTT	CASSLGGSPLHF
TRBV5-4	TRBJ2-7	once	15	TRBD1	TGTGCCAGCAGCGCATACAGGGGCGGTGTGCACGAGCAGTACTTC	CASSAYRGGVHEQYF
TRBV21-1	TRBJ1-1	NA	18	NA	TGTGCCAGCAGGCAAAGTGTAAGGGGTTTCCTCAGGAACACTGAAGCTTTCTTT	CASRQSVRGFLRNTEAFF
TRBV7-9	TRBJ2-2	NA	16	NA	TGTGCCAGCATCGGAGAGACAGGAGCAAACACCGGGGAGCTGTTTTTT	CASIGETGANTGELFF
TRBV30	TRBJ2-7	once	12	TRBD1	TGTGCCTGGGGAGACAGGGGGCACGAGCAGTACTTC	CAWGDRGHEQYF
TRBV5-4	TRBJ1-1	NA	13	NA	TGTGCCAGCAGCTTGGAAGCGAACACTGAAGCTTTCTTT	CASSLEANTEAFF
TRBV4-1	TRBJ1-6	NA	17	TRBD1	TGCGCCAGCAGCCAGACCGGGACAGGGGGCTTGGATTCACCCCTCCACTTT	CASSQTGTGGLDSPLHF